These T cell receptor beta chains were read from a single sample in a study of response to subunit inactivated influenza vaccine. TCRdb recomputed calls from the RT-PCR reads with MiXCR, one row per CDR3 protein. The sample has hundreds of thousands of distinct CDR3 sequences; around 25% are singletons. Sequencing was performed on CD4+ T cells sorted from PBMCs, taken 5 to 6 days after vaccination. These TCRs come from a man aged 50 to 59 who received an inactivated influenza vaccine. CDR3s include the opening cysteine and the closing phenylalanine or tryptophan. The D gene is left open where the match is weak. Some rows mark clone size as missing; the rest say once, few, many or name a class of expanded clone.

j_gene,d_gene,abundance,v_gene,CDR3nt,CDR3aa
TRBJ2-1,.,.,TRBV9,TGTGCCAGCAGCGTACTAGCGAGTTCCTACAATGAGCAGTTCTTC,CASSVLASSYNEQFF
TRBJ2-3,TRBD2,.,TRBV20-1,TGCTGTGCTAGAGCGGGAGCTAGCGGGCTCACAGATACGCAGTATTTT,CCARAGASGLTDTQYF
TRBJ2-1,TRBD2,few,TRBV20-1,TGCAGTGGGACTAGCGGGAGTACCGGTGAGCAGTTCTTC,CSGTSGSTGEQFF
TRBJ2-5,.,.,TRBV7-2,TGTGCCAGCAGCTTATCCAGGGACGAAGAGACCCAGTACTTC,CASSLSRDEETQYF
TRBJ2-3,TRBD1,few,TRBV5-5,TGTGCCAGCAGCTTGAGACAGGGGGTCCCAGATACGCAGTATTTT,CASSLRQGVPDTQYF
TRBJ2-3,.,.,TRBV7-2,TGTGCCAGCAGCTACCGGCCGGGACTGAGCACAGATACGCAGTATTTT,CASSYRPGLSTDTQYF
TRBJ2-5,.,.,TRBV4-2,TGTGCCAGCAGCCAAGACAGGGGATCCCAAGAGACCCAGTACTTC,CASSQDRGSQETQYF
TRBJ2-1,TRBD1,.,TRBV7-2,TGTGCCAGCAGCTTAAAGTCGGCAGGGGGCGGGGAGCAGTTCTTC,CASSLKSAGGGEQFF
TRBJ2-1,.,few,TRBV6-6,TGTGCCAGCAGCAGCCGGTGGGGCAATGAGCAGTTCTTC,CASSSRWGNEQFF
TRBJ2-5,TRBD2,few,TRBV6-2/TRBV6-3,TGTGCCAGCAGTTACCAGCTGCGGGGGGAAGAGACCCAGTACTTC,CASSYQLRGEETQYF
TRBJ2-5,.,.,TRBV14,TGTGCCAGCAGCCCCGGTCGGACGGAGGGGACCCAGTACTTC,CASSPGRTEGTQYF
TRBJ2-5,.,many,TRBV5-8,TGTGCCAGCAGCTTTGGGCTAGGCGGAGGGACCCAGTACTTC,CASSFGLGGGTQYF
TRBJ2-3,.,.,TRBV29-1,TGCAGCGTTGGCCAAACAGATACGCAGTATTTT,CSVGQTDTQYF
TRBJ2-1,.,.,TRBV7-9,TGTGCCAGCAGCTTAGGGCCTAGCGTCGGGAATGAGCAGTTCTTC,CASSLGPSVGNEQFF
TRBJ2-1,.,.,TRBV18,TGTGCCAGCTCATCGATGGCGGGTAGAGATGAGCAGTTCTTC,CASSSMAGRDEQFF
TRBJ2-1,TRBD2,many,TRBV5-1,TGCGCCAGCAGCTTGGTGGCGGGGGAGTACAATGAGCAGTTCTTC,CASSLVAGEYNEQFF
TRBJ2-7,.,few,TRBV11-2,TGTGCCAGCAGCCGCGAGCCTCGGGTCGATAAGTTCCACTCCTACGAGCAGTACTTC,CASSREPRVDKFHSYEQYF
TRBJ1-6,.,few,TRBV14,TGTGCCAGCAGCCAAGCCGGACAGTCGAATTCACCCCTCCACTTT,CASSQAGQSNSPLHF
TRBJ2-3,.,few,TRBV18,TGTGCCAGCTCAAGTAACAGGGAACAATCCACAGATACGCAGTATTTT,CASSSNREQSTDTQYF
TRBJ2-7,TRBD2,.,TRBV28,TGTGCCAGCAGTTCGGGGAAATCGGGGGGGCTTCGCGAGCAGTACTTC,CASSSGKSGGLREQYF
TRBJ2-2,.,many,TRBV24-1,TGTGCCACCAGTGATACAGGACGGAACACCGGGGAGCTGTTTTTT,CATSDTGRNTGELFF
TRBJ2-7,.,many,TRBV25-1,TGTGCCAGCAGTGAATCAGAGGTTTCCACCTACGAGCAGTACTTC,CASSESEVSTYEQYF
TRBJ2-7,.,.,TRBV20-1,TGCAGTGCGCCAAGGGCCGAGCAGTACTTC,CSAPRAEQYF
TRBJ1-1,.,few,TRBV12-3/TRBV12-4,TGTGCCAGCAGTTTAGCAGGTTTAAGGACTGAAGCTTTCTTT,CASSLAGLRTEAFF
TRBJ2-3,.,few,TRBV10-3,TGTGCCATCAGTGATGGGGGGCACACAGATACGCAGTATTTT,CAISDGGHTDTQYF
TRBJ2-1,TRBD1,.,TRBV28,TGTGCCAGCAGTTTAGGCAGGGGGACATTCTATTCTTTAAGCTCCTACAATGAGCAGTTCTTC,CASSLGRGTFYSLSSYNEQFF
TRBJ2-5,.,.,TRBV7-2,TGTGCCAGCAGCTTAGTGGACCAAGAGACCCAGTACTTC,CASSLVDQETQYF
TRBJ2-7,TRBD1,few,TRBV25-1,TGTGCCAGCAGACCTCCCGGACAGGCCTTTTACGAGCAGTACTTC,CASRPPGQAFYEQYF
TRBJ1-1,TRBD1,few,TRBV7-9,TGTGCCAGCAGCCCAGGGACAGGGGGCGTAGCTTTCTTT,CASSPGTGGVAFF
TRBJ2-2,TRBD2,.,TRBV20-1,TGCAGTGCTAGAGCGGCTAGCGGGGTTGGCACCGGGGAGCTGTTTTTT,CSARAASGVGTGELFF
TRBJ1-2,TRBD1,.,TRBV19,TGTGCAAGTAGGTTTTCGATGGGACAGGGGAAAACTAACTATGGCTACACCTTC,CASRFSMGQGKTNYGYTF
TRBJ2-3,TRBD2,few,TRBV10-3,TGTGCCATCAGCTCAACTGGACTAGCTGTGACAGATACGCAGTATTTT,CAISSTGLAVTDTQYF
TRBJ2-1,.,few,TRBV12-3/TRBV12-4,TGTGCCAGCAGAATCGACAGGAGCTCCTACAATGAGCAGTTCTTC,CASRIDRSSYNEQFF
TRBJ1-2,.,few,TRBV30,TGTGCCTGGACAAAGACGGCAAGAGATGGCTACACCTTC,CAWTKTARDGYTF
TRBJ2-3,.,many,TRBV27,TGTGCCAGCAGTTCATCGATCGGACAGACCCGAAGCACAGATACGCAGTATTTT,CASSSSIGQTRSTDTQYF
TRBJ1-2,TRBD1,.,TRBV4-3,TGCGCCAGCAGCCAAGATCCGGACAGGAGCTATGGCTACACCTTC,CASSQDPDRSYGYTF
TRBJ1-2,.,few,TRBV24-1,TGTGCCACCAGTCAGACAGCTTATGGCTACACCTTC,CATSQTAYGYTF
TRBJ1-5,TRBD1,.,TRBV20-1,TGCAGTGCTAGGGACGACAGGGTTGGCAATCAGCCCCAGCATTTT,CSARDDRVGNQPQHF
TRBJ2-7,TRBD2,few,TRBV28,TGTGCCAGCAGCAGACCCCGGACTAGCGGGATCGACGAGCAGTACTTC,CASSRPRTSGIDEQYF
TRBJ2-1,TRBD2,.,TRBV3-1,TGTGCCAGCAGCCAATTACTAGCGCTAACCTACAATGAGCAGTTCTTC,CASSQLLALTYNEQFF
TRBJ2-7,TRBD2,.,TRBV5-5,TGTGCCAGCGGAGCGGGAGTTGAGCAGTACTTC,CASGAGVEQYF
TRBJ2-3,.,.,TRBV10-3,TGTGCCATCCTCAGGGGCGCGGCCGGCACAGATACGCAGTATTTT,CAILRGAAGTDTQYF
TRBJ2-3,.,.,TRBV20-1,TGCAGTGCCCCACCGGCGAATACGCAGTATTTT,CSAPPANTQYF
TRBJ1-2,TRBD1,.,TRBV5-1,TGCGCCAGCACAGGACAGGGGGCGTATGGCTACACCTTC,CASTGQGAYGYTF
TRBJ1-2,.,few,TRBV12-3/TRBV12-4,TGTGCCAGCACCACGACAGGATTCACTTTCGGCTACACCTTC,CASTTTGFTFGYTF
TRBJ2-1,.,few,TRBV9,TGTGCCAGCAGCGTAGAGGTACAGGGTAATGAGCAGTTCTTC,CASSVEVQGNEQFF
TRBJ1-2,.,few,TRBV12-3/TRBV12-4,TGTGCCAGCAGTCCGACCAGGAGCTATGGCTACACCTTC,CASSPTRSYGYTF
TRBJ2-3,TRBD2,.,TRBV7-2,TGTGCCAGCAGCCCTAGCGGGTTCGGCACAGATACGCAGTATTTT,CASSPSGFGTDTQYF
TRBJ2-3,.,.,TRBV7-6,TGTGCCGGCAGCGTAGACAGAGATACGCAGTATTTT,CAGSVDRDTQYF
TRBJ2-5,.,.,TRBV9,TGTGCCAGCAGCGTAGCGGTCCGAACATCCCAAGAGACCCAGTACTTC,CASSVAVRTSQETQYF
TRBJ2-5,.,few,TRBV29-1,TGCAGCGGCGCGTCAGGGTATGAGACCCAGTACTTC,CSGASGYETQYF
TRBJ2-7,TRBD2,.,TRBV7-2,TGTGCCAGCAGCCCTGTAGCGGGGGGGCTTGGCGAGCAGTACTTC,CASSPVAGGLGEQYF
TRBJ2-6,.,.,TRBV4-3,TGCGCCAGCAGCCAAGATTTAGTCTCTGGTTCTTCCGGGGCCAACGTCCTGACTTTC,CASSQDLVSGSSGANVLTF
TRBJ1-1,TRBD1,.,TRBV10-1,TGCGCCAGTACAGGGGGCCGGAACACTGAAGCTTTCTTT,CASTGGRNTEAFF